These 12 T cell receptor beta chains were all obtained from the same sample, sequenced in a study of cytomegalovirus exposure and HLA in healthy donors. PCR used 60 Vbeta primers and 13 Jbeta primers. The table came from immunoSEQ multiplex PCR; TCRdb's copy has only in-frame clones and leaves some out. Found here are roughly 50,000 clones; the top ten clones hold less than 2.5%. The sample was PBMCs. Source of these receptors: a woman aged 40 to 50 in good health and CMV-seronegative.

This chain connects TRBV4-1 to TRBJ2-1, with TRBD1 identical over 10 bases. The CDR3 runs 15 residues. Trimming at V came to 4 bases and at J to 5 bases, leaving 5 bases not matched to a gene. Germline values: CDR1 MGHRA, CDR2 YSYEKL. The CDR3 sequence: CASSPWDRGDNEQFF. CDR3 nucleotides: TGCGCCAGCAGCCCTTGGGACAGGGGCGACAATGAGCAGTTCTTC.

The J gene is TRBJ2-3, the V gene TRBV5-1; D call uncertain. Trimming took 4 bases from V and 6 from J, leaving 12 bases between them. Germline assignment: CDR1 SGHRS and CDR2 YFSETQ. The CDR3 contains 13 residues. CDR3: CASSPGSFDTQYF. The CDR3 nucleotides are TGCGCCAGCAGCCCAGGTTCGTTTGATACGCAGTATTTT.

The V call is TRBV12-5, the J call TRBJ2-2; no clear D gene. The CDR3 has 11 amino acids. Germline V gene lookup returns CDR1 LGHNT and CDR2 FRNRAP. Trimming pared 0 bases from V and 9 bases from J, leaving 2 bases between. CDR3 sequence: CASGLVRELFF. Here the CDR3 DNA reads TGTGCTAGTGGTTTGGTTAGGGAGCTGTTTTTT.

The chain carries TRBV5-1 and TRBJ2-3; the match to TRBD1 covers 8 bases. V lost 4 bases to trimming and J lost 2 bases; unmatched junction nucleotides: 3. CDR1 SGHRS and CDR2 YFSETQ come from the germline V gene. This CDR3 has 14 residues. The CDR3 is CASSPTGVTDTQYF. The CDR3, as DNA: TGCGCCAGCAGCCCGACAGGGGTCACAGATACGCAGTATTTT.

The chain links TRBV5-6 to TRBJ2-5; TRBD1 aligns across 10 bases. V gave up 5 bases and J gave up 2 bases; unmatched junction bases: 6. The CDR3 is 15 amino acids. The germline CDR1 and CDR2 sequences are SGHDT and YYEEEE. The CDR3 sequence: CASSADRGLQETQYF. CDR3 bases: TGTGCCAGCAGTGCGGACAGGGGGTTGCAAGAGACCCAGTACTTC.

The chain couples TRBV6-5 to TRBJ2-7, with D unresolved. Germline assignment: CDR1 MNHEY and CDR2 SVGAGI. This CDR3 spans 15 amino acids. The germline V and J ends were trimmed by 6 bases and 0 bases, with 15 bases remaining between them. For the CDR3, the DNA is TGTGCCAGCAGCCGAGTGGCAGCGACCTCCTACGAGCAGTACTTC. Its translation is CASSRVAATSYEQYF.

The gene calls are TRBV19 and TRBJ1-1; D might be TRBD1 (6 bases). Germline CDR1 is LNHDA and CDR2 is SQIVND (reference sequence). The CDR3 runs 15 residues. The V and J ends lost 5 bases and 1 base respectively, with 14 bases between them. CDR3 DNA sequence: TGTGCCAGTAGTCCCGGACCAGGGGCGAACACTGAAGCTTTCTTT. This translates into CASSPGPGANTEAFF. The whole variable domain, remainder taken from reference TRBV19 and TRBJ1-1, is DGGITQSPKYLFRKEGQNVTLSCEQNLNHDAMYWYRQDPGQGLRLIYYSQIVNDFQKGDIAEGYSVSREKKESFPLTVTSAQKNPTAFYLCASSPGPGANTEAFFGQGTRLTVV.

This chain links TRBV4-1 with TRBJ2-1; the D is unclear. Trimming stripped 3 bases from V and 4 bases from J, with 16 bases between. The CDR3 covers 16 residues. The germline V gene has CDR1 MGHRA and CDR2 YSYEKL. The chain's CDR3 is CASSQADSRPYNEQFF. CDR3 sequence (DNA): TGCGCCAGCAGCCAGGCAGACTCAAGGCCTTACAATGAGCAGTTCTTC.

The V gene is TRBV9, the J gene TRBJ2-1; possibly TRBD2 for D (5 bases). This CDR3 is 14 amino acids long. Trimming shortened V by 0 bases and J by 8 bases, and 12 bases separated the two germline ends. Germline CDR1 reads SGDLS; CDR2 reads YYNGEE. The CDR3 loop is CASSVGGDADEQFF. For the CDR3, the DNA is TGTGCCAGCAGCGTAGGGGGAGATGCGGATGAGCAGTTCTTC.

The V call is TRBV7-3, the J call TRBJ2-7, with TRBD1 identical over 10 bases. V lost 5 bases and J lost 3; bases outside the gene matches: 7. Germline CDR1 is SGHTA and CDR2 is FQGTGA. There are 15 residues in the CDR3. CDR3 bases: TGTGCCAGCAGCGATACCGGGACAGGGGTCTACGAGCAGTACTTC. It yields the protein CASSDTGTGVYEQYF.

The DNA for the CDR3 is TGTGCCAGCAGCGTAGAGGGGGCAAGGTATGAGACCCAGTACTTC. It yields the protein CASSVEGARYETQYF. The chain links TRBV9 to TRBJ2-5; TRBD1 aligns across 7 bases. The germline gives CDR1 SGDLS, CDR2 YYNGEE. V gave up 0 bases and J gave up 5 bases; unmatched junction bases: 7. This CDR3 has 15 residues.

The rearrangement joins TRBV5-1 to TRBJ2-2; no clear D gene. The CDR3 consists of 15 residues. The germline gives CDR1 SGHRS, CDR2 YFSETQ. V lost 4 bases and J lost 3, with 13 bases in between. The CDR3: CASSLSGWDTGELFF. In nucleotides, the CDR3 is TGCGCCAGCAGCCTGTCGGGTTGGGACACCGGGGAGCTGTTTTTT.